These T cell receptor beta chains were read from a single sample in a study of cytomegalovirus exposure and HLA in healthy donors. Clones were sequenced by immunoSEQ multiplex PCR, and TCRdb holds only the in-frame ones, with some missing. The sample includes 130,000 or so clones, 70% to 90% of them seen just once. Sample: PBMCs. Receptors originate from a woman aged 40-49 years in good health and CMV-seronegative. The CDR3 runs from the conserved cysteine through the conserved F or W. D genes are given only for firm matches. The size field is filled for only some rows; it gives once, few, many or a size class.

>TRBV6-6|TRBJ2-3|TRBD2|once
CASRTSGRGADTQYF
TGTGCCAGCCGGACTAGCGGGAGAGGGGCAGATACGCAGTATTTT
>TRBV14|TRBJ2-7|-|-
CASSQLTGPYEQYF
TGTGCCAGCAGCCAATTGACAGGTCCCTACGAGCAGTACTTC
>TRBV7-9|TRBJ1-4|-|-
CASSLSQGSGEKLFF
TGTGCCAGCAGCTTGAGTCAGGGGAGCGGCGAAAAACTGTTTTTT
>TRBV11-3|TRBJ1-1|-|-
CASSLGGRDTEAFF
TGTGCCAGCAGCTTAGGAGGGAGGGACACTGAAGCTTTCTTT
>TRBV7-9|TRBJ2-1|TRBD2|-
CASRASGYYNEQFF
TGTGCCAGCAGGGCTAGCGGCTACTACAATGAGCAGTTCTTC
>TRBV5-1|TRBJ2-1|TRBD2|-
CASSSPGLATEQFF
TGCGCCAGCAGCTCTCCGGGACTAGCGACTGAGCAGTTCTTC
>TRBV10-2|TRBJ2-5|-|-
CASSGVRGETQYF
TGCGCCAGCAGTGGAGTCCGCGGGGAGACCCAGTACTTC
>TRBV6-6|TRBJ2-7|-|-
CASSSPVSYEQYF
TGTGCCAGCAGTTCCCCGGTTTCCTACGAGCAGTACTTC
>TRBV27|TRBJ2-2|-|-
CASGQRRTNTGELFF
TGTGCCAGCGGCCAGAGGCGGACTAACACCGGGGAGCTGTTTTTT
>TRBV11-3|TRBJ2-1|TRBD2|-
CASSGWTSGRYNEQFF
TGTGCCAGCAGTGGGTGGACTAGCGGGCGTTACAATGAGCAGTTCTTC
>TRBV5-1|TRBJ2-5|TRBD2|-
CASSYGLAAQETQYF
TGCGCCAGCAGCTACGGACTAGCGGCACAAGAGACCCAGTACTTC
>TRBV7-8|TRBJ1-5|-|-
CASSPVPGQNQPQHF
TGTGCCAGCAGCCCTGTCCCGGGACAAAACCAGCCCCAGCATTTT
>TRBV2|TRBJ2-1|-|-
CASSVRQGGGQFF
TGTGCCAGCAGTGTAAGACAAGGGGGTGGGCAGTTCTTC
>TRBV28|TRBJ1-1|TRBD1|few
CASSRTGQMNTEAFF
TGTGCCAGCAGTCGAACGGGACAGATGAACACTGAAGCTTTCTTT
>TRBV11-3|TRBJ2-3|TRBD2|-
CASSLSAGKTTDTQYF
TGTGCCAGCAGCTTATCAGCGGGGAAGACCACAGATACGCAGTATTTT
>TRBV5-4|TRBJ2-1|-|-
CASSLDYYNEQFF
TGTGCCAGCAGCTTGGACTACTACAATGAGCAGTTCTTC
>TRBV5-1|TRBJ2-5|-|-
CASSLSPPQQETQYF
TGCGCCAGCAGCTTGTCCCCGCCTCAGCAAGAGACCCAGTACTTC
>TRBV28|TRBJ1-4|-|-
CASRAGGEKLFF
TGTGCCAGCAGGGCGGGGGGAGAAAAACTGTTTTTT
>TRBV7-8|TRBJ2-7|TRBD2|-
CASTGGGSYYEQYF
TGTGCCAGCACCGGGGGGGGGAGTTACTACGAGCAGTACTTC
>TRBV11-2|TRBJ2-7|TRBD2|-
CASSLLASEQYF
TGTGCCAGCAGCCTACTAGCGAGCGAGCAGTACTTC
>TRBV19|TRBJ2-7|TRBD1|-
CASSKTGGSPYEQYF
TGTGCCAGTAGTAAAACAGGGGGCTCACCCTACGAGCAGTACTTC
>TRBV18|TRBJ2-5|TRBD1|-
CASSPSRDRSQYF
TGTGCCAGCTCACCGTCCCGGGACAGGTCCCAGTACTTC
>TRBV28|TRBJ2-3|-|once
CATLRYTDTQYF
TGTGCCACCCTTCGCTACACAGATACGCAGTATTTT
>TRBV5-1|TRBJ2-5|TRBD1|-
CASSPGTGNQETQYF
TGCGCCAGCAGCCCCGGGACAGGGAACCAAGAGACCCAGTACTTC
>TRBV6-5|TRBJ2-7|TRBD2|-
CASSSRLAGSYEQYF
TGTGCCAGCAGTTCAAGACTAGCGGGTTCCTACGAGCAGTACTTC